The sequence of this TCR beta chain was determined in a study of blood T cell repertoires in COVID-19. The wider study: Spain, Italy and the United States supplied samples that represented acute and convalescent COVID-19. The analysed material was cDNA or gDNA that came from T cells, B-cell-depleted T cells, or PBMCs.

Per the authors' pipeline: Amplification with reference gene primers provided the estimates of nucleated cell counts. TCRdb's copy holds only in-frame clones and misses some; the assay was immunoSEQ multiplex PCR. D and trimming come from the DNA, and the V and J calls and clone size come from that table. The sample records more than 110,000 clones, 70% to 85% being singletons. V lost 4 bases and J lost 7; bases outside the gene matches: 2. CDR3 size: 13 residues. Sequencing used peripheral blood. The gene calls are TRBV12-3 or TRBV12-4 and TRBJ2-1; 9 positions match TRBD2. The receptor comes from a woman aged 80 or over in a cohort sampled during active or convalescent COVID-19. This chain's CDR3 is CASSYSGGNEQFF. DNA of the CDR3: TGTGCCAGCAGTTACAGCGGGGGGAATGAGCAGTTCTTC.